The source of this T cell receptor (beta chain) is a study of T-cell reconstitution after alpha-beta-depleted transplantation in children. General study results and limits: Approximately two months post-transplant, alpha-beta T cells reportedly originated from several hundred expanded graft clones. T-cell numbers and diversity one year post-transplant derived largely from freshly generated T cells. Recipient T cells and thymic progenitors that survived gave rise to the high TCRbeta diversity observed at day 60 in some patients.

Using unique molecular identifiers, the investigators prepared the TCRbeta library. TCRdb independently ran MiXCR on the PCR reads; one entry per CDR3 protein. The sample holds some 140,000 distinct CDR3 sequences, roughly 10% seen once. With regard to this clonotype: The target antigen is unknown.

The length of the CDR3 is 17 residues. J gave up 4 bases and V 3 bases, and 12 bases lay outside the gene matches. The receptor was derived from a girl under three years old who had a stem cell transplant for combined immunodeficiency, so the T cells may come from the graft donor. The chain recombines TRBV12-3 or TRBV12-4 with TRBJ2-7; TRBD2 agrees at 10 bases. The sample in question was PBMCs, mostly from graft donor cells, obtained 180 days after TCRalphabeta/CD19-depleted stem cell transplant. CDR3 sequence (DNA): TGTGCCAGCAGTTTGGGAGCGGGAGGGCTACTCAGTTACGAGCAGTACTTC. Protein sequence: CASSLGAGGLLSYEQYF.